This T cell receptor beta chain was identified during a study of T cell repertoires in cytomegalovirus infection. Study-level background: Recently identified HLA-C-restricted CMV epitopes were used, and well-studied HLA-B-restricted CMV epitopes were used as well. CMV infection together with matching HLA type was indicated by public TCR beta signatures. Study outcomes and limitations: HLA-C-restricted TCR beta clonotypes specific for CMV led the ex vivo response. Cumulative frequency (of public TCR beta family members) identified carriers of CMV plus the relevant HLA.

This clonotype was counted only a few times. Its antigen is undetermined. TCRdb reprocessed the reads via MiXCR and lists one record per CDR3 protein. This table holds some 500,000 distinct CDR3 sequences, about 39% found once. CDR1 is SGHTA, CDR2 FQGNSA, per germline. The CDR3 length is 15 residues. V dropped 1 base and J dropped 8 bases, with 15 bases sitting between them. Source: cultured PBMCs, taken from culture after CMV antigen stimulation. The V gene is TRBV7-2, the J gene TRBJ2-1, with D hard to call. This TCR was recovered from a human donor in good health (CMV status not recorded). Some clones in this sample may be carry-over from other donors' samples. In DNA, the CDR3 is TGTGCCAGCAGCTTAGTAGGTGGGGATGGATATGAGCAGTTCTTC. This sequence encodes CASSLVGGDGYEQFF. The variable domain in full, completed from reference TRBV7-2 and TRBJ2-1, reads GAGVSQSPSNKVTEKGKDVELRCDPISGHTALYWYRQSLGQGLEFLIYFQGNSAPDKSGLPSDRFSAERTGGSVSTLTIQRTQQEDSAVYLCASSLVGGDGYEQFFGPGTRLTVL.